This T cell receptor (beta chain) comes out of a study of tumor-infiltrating lymphocytes in primary liver carcinoma. General study findings and limits: Blood fell significantly below tumors in its top-250-clone fraction (p = 0.039).

The sample holds many counts of this clonotype. Its antigen remains unidentified. Blood RNA was derived from unsorted whole blood, and germline DNA was extracted too. Total RNA (approximately 500 ng) served as template for TCR beta cDNA synthesis primed by a constant-region primer. Amplification in three nested multiplex PCR rounds with slightly modified ARM-PCR gave rise to TCR beta libraries. TRBV1-TRBV30 forward and Cbeta reverse primers drove the first two roughly 10-cycle rounds. TCRdb fed the multiplex PCR reads into MiXCR, producing one record per CDR3 protein. The repertoire includes 320,000 or so distinct CDR3 sequences, about 62% of them detected once, and roughly 9% sits in the top ten. The CDR3 extends over 17 amino acids. With 7 bases removed from V and 0 bases from J, the gap between germline ends came to 21 bases.

Sequencing was carried out using peripheral blood. The V gene is TRBV6-7, the J gene TRBJ1-1, with a tentative D call TRBD1 (5 bases). TRBV6-7 is marked as an open reading frame, function uncertain. The TCR originated in a man aged 40-50 years with primary liver carcinoma and hepatitis B virus infection. The CDR3 spells CASTPWGGKAMNTEAFF. DNA of the CDR3: TGTGCCAGCACCCCCTGGGGGGGTAAGGCCATGAACACTGAAGCTTTCTTT.